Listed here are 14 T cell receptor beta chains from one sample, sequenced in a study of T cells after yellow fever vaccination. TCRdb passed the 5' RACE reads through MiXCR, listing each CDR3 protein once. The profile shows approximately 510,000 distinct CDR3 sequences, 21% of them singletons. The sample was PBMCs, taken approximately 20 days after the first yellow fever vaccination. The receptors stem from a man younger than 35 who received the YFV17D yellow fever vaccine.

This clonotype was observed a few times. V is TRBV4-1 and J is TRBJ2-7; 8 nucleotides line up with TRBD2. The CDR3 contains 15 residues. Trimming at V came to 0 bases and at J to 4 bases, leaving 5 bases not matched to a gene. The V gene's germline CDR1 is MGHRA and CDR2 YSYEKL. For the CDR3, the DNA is TGCGCCAGCAGCCAAGATCCCAGCGGGGGTTACGAGCAGTACGTC. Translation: CASSQDPSGGYEQYV.

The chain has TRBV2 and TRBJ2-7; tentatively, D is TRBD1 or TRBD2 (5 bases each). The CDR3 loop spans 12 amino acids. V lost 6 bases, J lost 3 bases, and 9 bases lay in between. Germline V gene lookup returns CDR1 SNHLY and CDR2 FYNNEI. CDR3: CASRGDGYEQYF. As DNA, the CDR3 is TGTGCCAGCAGGGGGGACGGCTACGAGCAGTACTTC.

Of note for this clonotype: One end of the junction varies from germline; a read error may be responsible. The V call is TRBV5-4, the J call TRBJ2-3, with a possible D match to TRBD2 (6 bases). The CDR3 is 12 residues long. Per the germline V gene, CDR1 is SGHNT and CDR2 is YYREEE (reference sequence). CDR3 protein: CASCLAGDTQYF. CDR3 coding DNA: TGTGCCAGCTGCTTGGCGGGGGATACGCAGTATTTT.

The DNA for the CDR3 is TGTGCCTGGAGCTCGACAGGGATCGGTGAGCAGTACTTC. Translating it yields CAWSSTGIGEQYF. The chain links TRBV30 to TRBJ2-7; 7 bases agree with TRBD1. After removal of 3 bases from V and 7 bases from J, the junction contained 9 bases not matched to a gene. This CDR3 contains 13 residues. Germline V gene sequence: CDR1 GTSNPN, CDR2 SVGIG (reference sequence).

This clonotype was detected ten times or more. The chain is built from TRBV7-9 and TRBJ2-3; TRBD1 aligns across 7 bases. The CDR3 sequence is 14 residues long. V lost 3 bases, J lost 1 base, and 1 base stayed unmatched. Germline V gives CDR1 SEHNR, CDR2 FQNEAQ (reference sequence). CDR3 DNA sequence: TGTGCCAGCAGCTTCGGACAGGGCACAGATACGCAGTATTTT. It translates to CASSFGQGTDTQYF.

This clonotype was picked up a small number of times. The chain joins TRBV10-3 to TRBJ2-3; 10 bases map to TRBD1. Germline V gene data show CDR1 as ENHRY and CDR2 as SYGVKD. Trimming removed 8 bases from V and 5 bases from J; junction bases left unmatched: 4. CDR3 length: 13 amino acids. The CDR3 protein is CAIGTGELDTQYF. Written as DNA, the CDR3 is TGTGCCATCGGGACAGGGGAATTAGATACGCAGTATTTT.

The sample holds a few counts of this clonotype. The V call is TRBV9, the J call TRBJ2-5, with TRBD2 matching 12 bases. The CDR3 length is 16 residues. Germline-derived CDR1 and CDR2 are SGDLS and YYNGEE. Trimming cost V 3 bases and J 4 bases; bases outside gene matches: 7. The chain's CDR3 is CASSAPLAGGRETQYF. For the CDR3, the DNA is TGTGCCAGCAGCGCGCCCCTAGCGGGGGGGCGAGAGACCCAGTACTTC.

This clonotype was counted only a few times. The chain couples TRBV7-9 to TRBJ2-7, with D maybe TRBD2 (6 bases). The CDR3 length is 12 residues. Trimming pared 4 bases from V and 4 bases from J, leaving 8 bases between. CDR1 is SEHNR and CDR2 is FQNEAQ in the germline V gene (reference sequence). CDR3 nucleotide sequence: TGTGCCAGCAGCTCGGGGGTTTACGAGCAGTACGTC. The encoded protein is CASSSGVYEQYV.

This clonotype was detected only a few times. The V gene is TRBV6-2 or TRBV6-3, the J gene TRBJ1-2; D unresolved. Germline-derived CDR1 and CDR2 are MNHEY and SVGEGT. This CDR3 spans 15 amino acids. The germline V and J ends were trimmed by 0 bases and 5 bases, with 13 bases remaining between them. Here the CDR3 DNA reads TGTGCCAGCAGTTACTCGGACCCCCCGAGGTATGGCTACACCTTC. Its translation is CASSYSDPPRYGYTF.

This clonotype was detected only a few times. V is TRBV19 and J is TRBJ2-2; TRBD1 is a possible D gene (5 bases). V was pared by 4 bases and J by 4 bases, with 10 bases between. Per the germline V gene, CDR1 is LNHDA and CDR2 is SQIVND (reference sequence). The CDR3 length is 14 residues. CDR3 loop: CASSNQGGTGELFF. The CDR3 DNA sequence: TGTGCCAGTAGTAACCAGGGTGGCACCGGGGAGCTGTTTTTT.

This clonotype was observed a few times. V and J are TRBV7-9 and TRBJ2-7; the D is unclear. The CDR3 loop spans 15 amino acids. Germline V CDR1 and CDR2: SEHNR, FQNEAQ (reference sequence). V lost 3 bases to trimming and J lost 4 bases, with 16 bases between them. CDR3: CASSFSPRPDYEQYV. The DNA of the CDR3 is TGTGCCAGCAGCTTCAGTCCTAGGCCCGATTACGAGCAGTACGTC.

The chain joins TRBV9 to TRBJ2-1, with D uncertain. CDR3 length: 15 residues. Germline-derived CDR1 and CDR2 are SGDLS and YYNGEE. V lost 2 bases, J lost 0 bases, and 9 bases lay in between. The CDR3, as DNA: TGTGCCAGCAGCGTCGCAGCGACCTCCTACAATGAGCAGTTCTTC. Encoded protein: CASSVAATSYNEQFF.

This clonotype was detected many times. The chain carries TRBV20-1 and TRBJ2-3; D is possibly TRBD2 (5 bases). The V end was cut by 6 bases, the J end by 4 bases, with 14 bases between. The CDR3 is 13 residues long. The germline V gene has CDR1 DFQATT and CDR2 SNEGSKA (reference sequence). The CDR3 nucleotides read TGCAGTGCCCCGAGTAATAGCGCAGATACGCAGTATTTT. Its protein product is CSAPSNSADTQYF.

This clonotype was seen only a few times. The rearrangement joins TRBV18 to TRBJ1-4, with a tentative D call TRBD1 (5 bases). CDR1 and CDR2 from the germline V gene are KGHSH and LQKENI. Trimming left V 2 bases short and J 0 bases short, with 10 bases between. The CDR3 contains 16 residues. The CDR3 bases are TGTGCCAGCTCACCAATGACAGACCCAACTAATGAAAAACTGTTTTTT. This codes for CASSPMTDPTNEKLFF.